This TCR beta chain emerged from a study of cytomegalovirus exposure and HLA in healthy donors. Though probably carrying unrecorded immune exposures, donors were nominally healthy at sampling. Study findings and constraints: Several of the most significant clusters appeared linked to common viral pathogens, based on a later analysis. Most CMV-associated TCR beta chains were later found to appear HLA-restricted.

The length of the CDR3 is 14 residues. Trimming left V 6 bases short and J 0 bases short, with 12 bases between. Germline CDR1 reads MNHEY; CDR2 reads SMNVEV (reference sequence). On this clone itself: Its antigen is not identified.

It was with 60 Vbeta and 13 Jbeta primers that the PCR ran. The data were produced by immunoSEQ multiplex PCR, yet TCRdb's version contains in-frame clones alone and is incomplete. The sample has 100,000 to 150,000 clones; roughly 79% are singletons. This chain connects TRBV27 to TRBJ2-7, with D uncertain. Sequencing used PBMCs. This receptor was taken from a woman in her thirties or forties in good health and CMV-seronegative. CDR3 nucleotide sequence: TGTGCCAGCAGAGCAGAGTCGGGCTCCTACGAGCAGTACTTC. Translation: CASRAESGSYEQYF.